The 5 T cell receptor beta chains presented below share a single source sample, sequenced in a study of cytotoxic CD8 clonotypes in ibrutinib-treated CLL. The data were produced by immunoSEQ multiplex PCR, yet TCRdb's version contains in-frame clones alone and is incomplete. The table shows about 29,000 clones, with roughly 69% occurring only once. Material: PBMCs, obtained after 24 months of ibrutinib treatment. These receptors were taken from a human donor with chronic lymphocytic leukemia.

J is TRBJ2-7 and V is TRBV6-4; D possibly corresponds to TRBD2 (5 bases). Germline V CDR1 and CDR2: MRHNA, SNTAGT. The CDR3 is 18 amino acids. V gave up 3 bases and J gave up 0 bases, with 21 bases separating them. CDR3 nucleotide sequence: TGTGCCAGCAGTGAATTTGCCTGTAGGACTCTTAGCTCCTACGAGCAGTACTTC. Translating gives CASSEFACRTLSSYEQYF.

The chain carries TRBV11-3 and TRBJ2-3; 9 bases align to TRBD1. The trim removed 3 bases at V and 0 bases at J, leaving 4 bases unmatched. CDR1 is SGHNT and CDR2 is YENEEA in the germline V gene. The CDR3 length is 16 residues. The CDR3 DNA reads TGTGCCAGCAGCTTGGGGACAGGGACTAGCACAGATACGCAGTATTTT. Translated, it gives CASSLGTGTSTDTQYF.

This clone was detected only a few times. The V and J genes are TRBV2 and TRBJ1-5, with TRBD1 matching 7 bases. Looked up from germline, CDR1 is SNHLY and CDR2 is FYNNEI. With 6 bases clipped from V and 4 bases from J, the junction kept 3 bases outside the gene matches. This CDR3 is built from 13 residues. CDR3 in DNA: TGTGCCAGCAGGACAGGGTGGAATCAGCCCCAGCATTTT. Translation: CASRTGWNQPQHF.

This rearrangement joins TRBV2 to TRBJ1-1, with TRBD1 as a possible D gene (5 bases). CDR3 length: 13 amino acids. From germline, CDR1 is SNHLY and CDR2 FYNNEI. V was trimmed by 9 bases and J by 6 bases, leaving 17 bases between them. The DNA for the CDR3 is TGTGCCAGGACCTCGGGTCGGGGGGCTGAAGCTTTCTTT. Encoded protein: CARTSGRGAEAFF.

The V call is TRBV4-3, the J call TRBJ1-5; no definite D call. There are 13 residues in the CDR3. Trimming took off 1 base at V and 7 bases at J, with 8 bases between the two ends. The germline V gene encodes CDR1 LGHNA and CDR2 YSLEER. This CDR3 is CASSQVGMQPQHF. In DNA form, the CDR3 reads TGCGCCAGCAGCCAAGTTGGTATGCAGCCCCAGCATTTT.